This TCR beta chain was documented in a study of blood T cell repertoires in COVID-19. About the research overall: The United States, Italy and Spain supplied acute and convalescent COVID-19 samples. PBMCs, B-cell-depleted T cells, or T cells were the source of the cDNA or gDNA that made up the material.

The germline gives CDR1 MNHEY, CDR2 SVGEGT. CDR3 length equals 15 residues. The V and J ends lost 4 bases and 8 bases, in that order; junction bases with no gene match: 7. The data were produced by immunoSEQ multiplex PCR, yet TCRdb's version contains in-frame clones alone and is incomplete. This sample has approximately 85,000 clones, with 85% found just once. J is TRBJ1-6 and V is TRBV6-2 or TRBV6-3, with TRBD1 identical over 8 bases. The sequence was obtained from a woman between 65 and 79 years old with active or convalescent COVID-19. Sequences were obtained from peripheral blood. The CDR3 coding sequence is TGTGCCAGCAGTTTTTGGACAGGGCAAGATTCACCCCTCCACTTT. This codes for CASSFWTGQDSPLHF.